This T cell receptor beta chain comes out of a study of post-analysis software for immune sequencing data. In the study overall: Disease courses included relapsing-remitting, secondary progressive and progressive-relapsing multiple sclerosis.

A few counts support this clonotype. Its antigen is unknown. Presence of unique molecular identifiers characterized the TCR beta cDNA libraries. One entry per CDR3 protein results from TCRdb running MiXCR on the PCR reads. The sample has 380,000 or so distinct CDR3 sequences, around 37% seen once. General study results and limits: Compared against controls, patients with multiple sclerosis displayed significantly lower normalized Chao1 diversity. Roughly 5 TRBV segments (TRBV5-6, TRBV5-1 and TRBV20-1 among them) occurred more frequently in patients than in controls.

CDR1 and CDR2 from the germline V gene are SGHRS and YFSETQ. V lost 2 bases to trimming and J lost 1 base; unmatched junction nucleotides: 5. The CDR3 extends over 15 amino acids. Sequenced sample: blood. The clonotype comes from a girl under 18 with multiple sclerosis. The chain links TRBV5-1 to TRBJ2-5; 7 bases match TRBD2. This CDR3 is CASSFLAGSQETQYF. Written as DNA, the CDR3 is TGCGCCAGCAGCTTCTTAGCGGGTTCCCAAGAGACCCAGTACTTC. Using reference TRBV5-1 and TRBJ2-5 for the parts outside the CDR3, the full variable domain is KAGVTQTPRYLIKTRGQQVTLSCSPISGHRSVSWYQQTPGQGLQFLFEYFSETQRNKGNFPGRFSGRQFSNSRSEMNVSTLELGDSALYLCASSFLAGSQETQYFGPGTRLLVL.